The 6 T cell receptor beta chains reported below all come from one sample, sequenced in a study of cytomegalovirus exposure and HLA in healthy donors. Clones were read by immunoSEQ multiplex PCR, and TCRdb kept only the in-frame ones, dropping some. The repertoire consists of some 70,000 clones, with around nine tenths occurring once and the leading ten covering 1.7%. The sequencing input was PBMCs. Receptors were obtained from a woman aged 18-30 years in good health and CMV-seronegative.

The V call is TRBV30, the J call TRBJ2-5; 12 nucleotides line up with TRBD2. Germline CDR1 GTSNPN, CDR2 SVGIG (reference sequence). The CDR3 has 16 amino acids. V trimming: 2 bases; J trimming: 2 bases; junction bases outside the gene matches: 6. This CDR3 reads CAWSSGLAGRQETQYF. For the CDR3, the DNA is TGTGCCTGGAGTTCGGGACTAGCGGGTCGGCAAGAGACCCAGTACTTC.

The rearrangement joins TRBV5-1 to TRBJ2-1; D remains ambiguous. Germline V lookup: CDR1 SGHRS, CDR2 YFSETQ. V was clipped by 1 base and J by 0 bases, with 8 bases between them. This CDR3 comprises 15 residues. CDR3 bases: TGCGCCAGCAGCTTGACAGACAACTCCTACAATGAGCAGTTCTTC. As protein: CASSLTDNSYNEQFF.

The count of this clone is one. The chain couples TRBV5-1 to TRBJ2-4; 10 bases match TRBD1. The germline gives CDR1 SGHRS, CDR2 YFSETQ. The CDR3 covers 15 residues. The junction had 4 bases not matched to a gene; V was cut back by 2 bases and J by 5 bases. This chain's CDR3 is CASSLYGTGENIQYF. As DNA, the CDR3 is TGCGCCAGCAGCTTATACGGGACAGGGGAAAACATTCAGTACTTC.

The gene calls are TRBV5-4 and TRBJ1-2; D might be TRBD1 (6 bases). V shed 2 bases and J shed 8 bases, with 10 bases lying between them. The germline gives CDR1 SGHNT, CDR2 YYREEE (reference sequence). The CDR3 totals 12 residues. CDR3 sequence: CASSLQGGGYTF. CDR3 in DNA: TGTGCCAGCAGCTTACAGGGCGGCGGCTACACCTTC.

The chain couples TRBV7-2 to TRBJ2-3; 8 bases agree with TRBD2. The CDR3 sequence is 14 residues long. J gave up 5 bases and V 5 bases, and 6 bases lay outside the gene matches. The V gene's germline CDR1 is SGHTA and CDR2 FQGNSA. The CDR3 DNA reads as TGTGCCAGCAGCCCCGGACTAGCCGGAGATACGCAGTATTTT. Residues: CASSPGLAGDTQYF.

The rearrangement uses TRBV7-2 and TRBJ2-2, with D possibly TRBD2 on 5 matching bases. With 4 bases removed from V and 1 base from J, the gap between germline ends came to 10 bases. The germline gives CDR1 SGHTA, CDR2 FQGNSA. The CDR3 extends over 15 amino acids. The CDR3, as DNA: TGTGCCAGCAGCTCCATAGCGTGGAACACCGGGGAGCTGTTTTTT. As protein: CASSSIAWNTGELFF.